The 20 T cell receptor beta chains below all came from one sample that was sequenced in a study of blood T cell repertoires in COVID-19. Libraries were prepared by immunoSEQ multiplex PCR; TCRdb keeps only in-frame clonotypes and omits some of them. The table has a few hundred thousand clones, around 86% seen once. Specimen: PBMCs or T cells enriched from blood (not recorded which). The receptors were sampled from a man aged 30 to 39 who had recovered from COVID-19.

This clone has just a few counts. The chain has TRBV28 and TRBJ1-1; D might be TRBD1 (5 bases). The ends were cut back, 5 bases at V and 2 bases at J, with 15 bases in the middle. CDR1 is MDHEN and CDR2 is SYDVKM in the germline V gene. The CDR3 sequence is 15 residues long. CDR3 in amino acids: CASSISTEPNTEAFF. CDR3 DNA sequence: TGTGCCAGCAGTATATCGACAGAGCCCAACACTGAAGCTTTCTTT.

The chain carries TRBV19 and TRBJ1-2; D is uncertain. The CDR3 has 14 residues. V was shortened by 3 bases and J by 4 bases, with 12 bases between the two germline ends. Germline CDR1 reads LNHDA; CDR2 reads SQIVND (reference sequence). CDR3 in amino acids: CASSIADGVYGYTF. The CDR3 nucleotides are TGTGCCAGTAGTATTGCCGACGGAGTCTATGGCTACACCTTC.

The chain couples TRBV6-5 to TRBJ2-7; D is perhaps TRBD2 (7 bases). This CDR3 is 14 amino acids long. The germline V and J ends were trimmed by 9 bases and 0 bases, with 15 bases remaining between them. In germline, CDR1 is MNHEY, CDR2 SVGAGI. Here the CDR3 reads CASSRGGLSYEQYF. The CDR3 DNA is TGTGCCAGTTCGAGGGGGGGACTCTCCTACGAGCAGTACTTC.

This chain joins TRBV6-5 and TRBJ2-5; no clear D. The CDR3 spans 15 residues. V gave up 0 bases and J gave up 2 bases, with 10 bases separating them. Germline V lookup: CDR1 MNHEY, CDR2 SVGAGI. In nucleotides, the CDR3 is TGTGCCAGCAGTTACTCCTTTGGCGGACAAGAGACCCAGTACTTC. Translating it yields CASSYSFGGQETQYF.

This chain joins TRBV14 and TRBJ2-1; tentatively, D is TRBD1 (6 bases). The length of the CDR3 is 16 residues. The germline V gene has CDR1 SGHDN and CDR2 FVKESK. With 1 base removed from V and 4 bases from J, the gap between germline ends came to 14 bases. CDR3 sequence: CASSQGTEEIYNEQFF. The CDR3 nucleotides read TGTGCCAGCAGCCAAGGGACAGAAGAGATTTACAATGAGCAGTTCTTC.

The chain has TRBV5-1 and TRBJ2-7; no firm D call. This CDR3 spans 14 amino acids. The germline gives CDR1 SGHRS, CDR2 YFSETQ. V gave up 0 bases and J gave up 2 bases, with 9 bases separating them. CDR3 nucleotides: TGCGCCAGCAGCTTGGGCCGCACTCCCTACGAGCAGTACTTC. Protein product: CASSLGRTPYEQYF. Complete variable domain (other parts from reference TRBV5-1 and TRBJ2-7): KAGVTQTPRYLIKTRGQQVTLSCSPISGHRSVSWYQQTPGQGLQFLFEYFSETQRNKGNFPGRFSGRQFSNSRSEMNVSTLELGDSALYLCASSLGRTPYEQYFGPGTRLTVT.

The V gene is TRBV6-5, the J gene TRBJ1-2; D not certain. The CDR3 has 13 amino acids. CDR1 is MNHEY, CDR2 SVGAGI, per germline. The ends were cut back, 5 bases at V and 8 bases at J, with 15 bases in the middle. The CDR3 DNA is TGTGCCAGCAGTCCCTCCGCGTCTGCAGGCTACACCTTC. Its translation: CASSPSASAGYTF.

The chain recombines TRBV5-1 with TRBJ2-1; D is ambiguous. Germline-derived CDR1 and CDR2 are SGHRS and YFSETQ. The CDR3 is 13 amino acids. Trimming took off 7 bases at V and 3 bases at J, with 11 bases between the two ends. The CDR3 region is CASAIASYNEQFF. CDR3 coding DNA: TGCGCCAGCGCGATTGCAAGCTACAATGAGCAGTTCTTC.

This clone has just a few counts. The V gene is TRBV6-4, the J gene TRBJ2-7; D remains unclear. The CDR3 has 10 residues. V lost 5 bases, J lost 6 bases, and 5 bases lay in between. The V gene's germline CDR1 is MRHNA and CDR2 SNTAGT. This CDR3 is CASSPSEQYF. CDR3 DNA: TGTGCCAGCAGTCCCTCCGAGCAGTACTTC.

The genes are TRBV28 and TRBJ1-2; a possible D gene is TRBD1 (5 bases). This CDR3 spans 14 amino acids. Trimming removed 0 bases from V and 6 bases from J, with 11 bases in between. The V gene's germline CDR1 is MDHEN and CDR2 SYDVKM. DNA for the CDR3: TGTGCCAGCAGTTTATGGACAGTAATAGATGGCTACACCTTC. Its protein is CASSLWTVIDGYTF.

The chain links TRBV5-1 to TRBJ2-7, with 10 positions matching TRBD2. The CDR3 extends over 17 amino acids. Germline CDR1 and CDR2: SGHRS and YFSETQ. J gave up 0 bases and V 0 bases, and 6 bases lay outside the gene matches. The CDR3 DNA follows: TGCGCCAGCAGCTTGGAGTTGTCTAGCGGGAGCTCCTACGAGCAGTACTTC. Translation: CASSLELSSGSSYEQYF. The whole variable domain, remainder taken from reference TRBV5-1 and TRBJ2-7, is KAGVTQTPRYLIKTRGQQVTLSCSPISGHRSVSWYQQTPGQGLQFLFEYFSETQRNKGNFPGRFSGRQFSNSRSEMNVSTLELGDSALYLCASSLELSSGSSYEQYFGPGTRLTVT.

The V gene is TRBV6-5, the J gene TRBJ2-1, with 12 bases that match TRBD1. V lost 5 bases, J lost 7 bases, and 6 bases stayed unmatched. Germline values: CDR1 MNHEY, CDR2 SVGAGI. There are 15 residues in the CDR3. The CDR3: CASSPRDRGHNEQFF. For the CDR3, the DNA is TGTGCCAGCAGTCCCCGGGACAGGGGGCATAATGAGCAGTTCTTC.

The chain uses TRBV28 and TRBJ2-7; TRBD2 matches 7 bases. CDR1 and CDR2 (germline): MDHEN, SYDVKM. The ends lost 5 bases at V and 2 bases at J; junction bases unmatched: 12. The CDR3 totals 16 residues. The CDR3 sequence is CASSPTRLALPYEQYF. The CDR3 region has the DNA TGTGCCAGCAGTCCGACCCGACTAGCCCTACCCTACGAGCAGTACTTC.

V gene TRBV6-5 combines with J gene TRBJ2-3; possible D gene TRBD1, 5 bases. The CDR3 totals 13 residues. Germline CDR1 and CDR2: MNHEY and SVGAGI. The V end lost 5 bases, the J end lost 1 base, and 7 bases lay between the germline ends. This CDR3 reads CASSLGRTDTQYF. Written as DNA, the CDR3 is TGTGCCAGCAGTCTGGGGCGCACAGATACGCAGTATTTT.

The chain is built from TRBV5-1 and TRBJ2-5, with 10 bases fitting TRBD1. This CDR3 is 13 amino acids long. Germline lookup yields CDR1 SGHRS and CDR2 YFSETQ. V dropped 7 bases and J dropped 5; count of bases not matched to a gene: 5. The CDR3 region has the DNA TGCGCCAGCTGTGACAGGGGGCGGGAGACCCAGTACTTC. Amino acid sequence: CASCDRGRETQYF.

The CDR3 sequence: CASSEPGRSEAFF. CDR3 DNA sequence: TGTGCCAGCAGTGAGCCAGGGAGGTCTGAAGCTTTCTTT. The chain uses TRBV6-4 and TRBJ1-1; possible D gene TRBD1, 5 bases. CDR1 and CDR2 from the germline V gene are MRHNA and SNTAGT. The CDR3 has 13 residues. Between the trimmed V and J ends, which lost 3 bases and 6 bases, there was a span of 11 bases.

The chain couples TRBV7-6 to TRBJ2-3, with D maybe TRBD2 (5 bases). Germline V gene data show CDR1 as SGHVS and CDR2 as FNYEAQ. V was pared by 5 bases and J by 4 bases, with 25 bases between. The CDR3 is 18 amino acids. CDR3 nucleotide sequence: TGTGCCAGCAGCCCCTTAGGGTGGGGAGTCGGTCAGTCAGATACGCAGTATTTT. This translates into CASSPLGWGVGQSDTQYF.

The V gene is TRBV7-2, the J gene TRBJ2-7; D might be TRBD2 (6 bases). Trimming stripped 1 base from V and 1 base from J, with 11 bases between. The CDR3 sequence is 15 residues long. Per the germline V gene, CDR1 is SGHTA and CDR2 is FQGNSA. This CDR3 reads CASSLGGLRSYEQYF. The CDR3, as DNA: TGTGCCAGCAGCTTAGGGGGACTCAGATCCTACGAGCAGTACTTC.

This clone appeared a single time. CDR3 in DNA: TGTGCCAGTAGTATCCCGGGACAGGGAGAGAACTATGGCTACACCTTC. This codes for CASSIPGQGENYGYTF. This chain joins TRBV19 and TRBJ1-2; 9 positions agree with TRBD1. This CDR3 contains 16 residues. V dropped 3 bases and J dropped 2; count of bases not matched to a gene: 7. Germline CDR1 LNHDA, CDR2 SQIVND (reference sequence).

This clone was detected a few times. CDR3 nucleotides: TGCGCCAGCAGCTTTTTTCCGGGATCAAGGGATCAGCCCCAGCATTTT. Translated, it gives CASSFFPGSRDQPQHF. J is TRBJ1-5 and V is TRBV5-1, with no clear D. This CDR3 spans 16 amino acids. Trimming removed 2 bases at V and 5 bases at J, with 17 bases between. Per the germline V gene, CDR1 is SGHRS and CDR2 is YFSETQ. Full variable domain (remainder filled in from reference TRBV5-1 and TRBJ1-5): KAGVTQTPRYLIKTRGQQVTLSCSPISGHRSVSWYQQTPGQGLQFLFEYFSETQRNKGNFPGRFSGRQFSNSRSEMNVSTLELGDSALYLCASSFFPGSRDQPQHFGDGTRLSIL.